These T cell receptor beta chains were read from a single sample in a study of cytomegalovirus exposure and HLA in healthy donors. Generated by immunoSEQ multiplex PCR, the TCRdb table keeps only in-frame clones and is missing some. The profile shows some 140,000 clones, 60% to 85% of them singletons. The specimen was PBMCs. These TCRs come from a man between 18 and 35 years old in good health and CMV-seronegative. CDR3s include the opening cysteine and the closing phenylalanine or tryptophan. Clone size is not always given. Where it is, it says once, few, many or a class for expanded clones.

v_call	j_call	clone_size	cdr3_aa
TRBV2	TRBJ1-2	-	CASSVPDGGRYGYTF
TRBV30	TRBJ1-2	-	CAYRGSYGYTF
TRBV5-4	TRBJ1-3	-	CASSEGVGNTIYF
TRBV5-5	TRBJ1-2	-	CASGLTGNDYGYTF
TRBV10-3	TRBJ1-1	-	CAISEKRDSTNTEAFF
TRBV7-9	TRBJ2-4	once	CASSSTGLLAKNIQYF
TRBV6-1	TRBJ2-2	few	CASSEGGDTGELFF
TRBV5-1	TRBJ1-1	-	CASSPVGALNTEAFF
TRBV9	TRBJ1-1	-	CASSSGTGVGAEAFF
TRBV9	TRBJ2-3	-	CASSSAGGAFNTQYF
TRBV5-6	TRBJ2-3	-	CASTSLDRAGTDTQYF
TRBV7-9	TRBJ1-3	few	CASEDRQSGNTIYF
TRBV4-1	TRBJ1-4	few	CASWRGEGEKLFF
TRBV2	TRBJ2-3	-	CASASGSTDTQYF
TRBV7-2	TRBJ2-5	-	CASSQLGTVKETQYF
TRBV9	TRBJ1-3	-	CASSAPRGPSSGNTIYF